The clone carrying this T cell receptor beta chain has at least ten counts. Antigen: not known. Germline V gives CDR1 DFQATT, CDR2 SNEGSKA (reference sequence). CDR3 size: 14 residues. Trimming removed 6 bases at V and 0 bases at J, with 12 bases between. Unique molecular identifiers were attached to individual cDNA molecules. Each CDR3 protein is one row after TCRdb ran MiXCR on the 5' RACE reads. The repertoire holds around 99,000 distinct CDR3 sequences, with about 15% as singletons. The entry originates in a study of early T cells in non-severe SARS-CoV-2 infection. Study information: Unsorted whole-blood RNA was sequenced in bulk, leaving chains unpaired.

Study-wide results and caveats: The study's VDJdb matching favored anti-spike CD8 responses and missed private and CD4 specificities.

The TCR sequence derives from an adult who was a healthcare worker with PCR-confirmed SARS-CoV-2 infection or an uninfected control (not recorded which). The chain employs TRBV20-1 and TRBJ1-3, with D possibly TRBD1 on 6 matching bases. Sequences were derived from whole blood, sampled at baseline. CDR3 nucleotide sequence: TGCAGTGCCCATAGGGGGGGCTCTGGAAACACCATATATTTT. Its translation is CSAHRGGSGNTIYF.